Below, 24 T cell receptor beta chains from the same sample are listed, as sequenced in a study of monozygotic twins with inflammatory bowel disease. TCRdb re-called the 5' RACE reads and shows each CDR3 protein once, DNA omitted. The table lists around 100,000 distinct CDR3 sequences. Sequencing input: blood. The receptors shown here come from a human donor with ulcerative colitis or Crohn's disease, or a healthy co-twin of an affected twin (not recorded which).

The chain combines TRBV20-1 with TRBJ2-7; the D call from TCRdb, TRBD1, cannot be confirmed without DNA. Germline loops: CDR1 DFQATT, CDR2 SNEGSKA (reference sequence). The CDR3 consists of 14 residues. CDR3: CSAFPGGWVYEQYF.

V usage is TRBV28 and J usage is TRBJ1-6; the D call from TCRdb, TRBD1, cannot be confirmed without DNA. Germline lookup yields CDR1 MDHEN and CDR2 SYDVKM. This CDR3 spans 14 amino acids. Here the CDR3 reads CVTGTALRNSPLHF.

The V and J genes are TRBV20-1 and TRBJ2-1; TCRdb selects TRBD2, and the lack of DNA leaves this call unchecked. The germline V gene has CDR1 DFQATT and CDR2 SNEGSKA (reference sequence). The CDR3 contains 14 residues. The chain's CDR3 is CSASGLAGGYEQFF.

V gene TRBV5-5 combines with J gene TRBJ2-2. This CDR3 is 17 amino acids long. Germline-derived CDR1 and CDR2 are SGHKS and YYEKEE (reference sequence). CDR3 sequence reads: CASSLYIGRANTGELFF.

The V and J genes are TRBV7-2 and TRBJ1-5; without DNA, the TCRdb call of TRBD1 cannot be checked. Germline loops: CDR1 SGHTA, CDR2 FQGNSA. This CDR3 has 17 residues. The CDR3 is CASSLRRSGQGFQPQHF.

This chain links TRBV7-9 with TRBJ1-5; TCRdb lists TRBD1, though no DNA is available to test this call. This CDR3 contains 15 residues. Germline CDR1 and CDR2: SEHNR and FQNEAQ (reference sequence). The CDR3 sequence: CASSLDGTDNQPQHF. The variable domain in full, with the rest retrieved from reference TRBV7-9 and TRBJ1-5, is DTGVSQNPRHKITKRGQNVTFRCDPISEHNRLYWYRQTLGQGPEFLTYFQNEAQLEKSRLLSDRFSAERPKGSFSTLEIQRTEQGDSAMYLCASSLDGTDNQPQHFGDGTRLSIL.

CDR3: CASSPPRAFSDTQYF. The rearrangement joins TRBV18 to TRBJ2-3. Germline CDR1 KGHSH, CDR2 LQKENI. The CDR3 consists of 15 residues.

The chain employs TRBV19 and TRBJ2-2; TCRdb indicates TRBD1, and absent DNA this call remains unverified. The CDR3 is made up of 17 amino acids. Germline CDR1 and CDR2: LNHDA and SQIVND (reference sequence). This chain's CDR3 is CASSTHDRARNTGELFF.

This chain joins TRBV12-3 or TRBV12-4 and TRBJ2-2; TCRdb picks TRBD1, but there is no DNA to check that call. This CDR3 has 16 amino acids. The CDR3 is CASSLDQGPNTGELFF.

This rearrangement joins TRBV2 to TRBJ2-7; TCRdb returns TRBD2, unconfirmable since there is no DNA. CDR1 and CDR2 (germline): SNHLY, FYNNEI. This CDR3 has 15 residues. CDR3 residues: CASRWTSGMVYEQYF.

CDR3 sequence reads: CASSQEGLHSRYTGELFF. The rearrangement links TRBV4-3 to TRBJ2-2; lacking DNA, the TRBD1 call made by TCRdb goes unchecked. This CDR3 has 18 amino acids. Germline V gene lookup returns CDR1 LGHNA and CDR2 YSLEER.

The chain uses TRBV7-2 and TRBJ2-5; absent DNA, TCRdb's TRBD2 call cannot be checked. The germline CDR1 and CDR2 sequences are SGHTA and FQGNSA. The length of the CDR3 is 15 residues. The CDR3 sequence is CASSLTTTSTETQYF.

CDR3 sequence: CASSSLPGRSNQPQHF. The chain carries TRBV28 and TRBJ1-5; TCRdb's D gene call, TRBD1, goes unchecked for lack of DNA. The CDR3 covers 16 residues. Germline V gene data show CDR1 as MDHEN and CDR2 as SYDVKM.

The chain uses TRBV6-1 and TRBJ2-5; as DNA is missing, the TRBD1 call by TCRdb cannot be tested. CDR1 and CDR2 (germline): MNHNS, SASEGT. The CDR3 sequence is 14 residues long. The CDR3 spells CASRSRVWLETQYF.

The V and J genes are TRBV9 and TRBJ2-7; TCRdb's D gene call, TRBD2, goes unchecked for lack of DNA. Germline-derived CDR1 and CDR2 are SGDLS and YYNGEE. The CDR3 is 17 residues long. The chain's CDR3 is CASSGGTSGSSQYEQYF.

The chain combines TRBV29-1 with TRBJ2-7. The CDR3 loop spans 13 amino acids. Germline loops: CDR1 SQVTM, CDR2 ANQGSEA. The CDR3: CSVEVAVSYEQYF.

The CDR3 loop is CASSSIGRDQPQHF. V and J are TRBV7-9 and TRBJ1-5. The length of the CDR3 is 14 residues. From germline, CDR1 is SEHNR and CDR2 FQNEAQ (reference sequence).

The V and J genes are TRBV20-1 and TRBJ2-2; TCRdb indicates TRBD2, and absent DNA this call remains unverified. Germline V gene sequence: CDR1 DFQATT, CDR2 SNEGSKA (reference sequence). The CDR3 length is 14 residues. This CDR3 reads CSARSGSGTGELFF.

This sequence joins TRBV21-1 and TRBJ2-4; absent DNA, TCRdb's TRBD1 call cannot be checked. TRBV21-1 is marked as a pseudogene. This CDR3 comprises 14 residues. This chain's CDR3 is CASSVDRVQNMQYF.

The gene calls are TRBV5-6 and TRBJ2-1; TCRdb reports TRBD2, a call that lacks DNA to check it against. Germline V gene lookup returns CDR1 SGHDT and CDR2 YYEEEE. This CDR3 comprises 16 residues. The CDR3 here is CASSWGAPPPPNEQFF. The whole variable domain, remainder taken from reference TRBV5-6 and TRBJ2-1, is DAGVTQSPTHLIKTRGQQVTLRCSPKSGHDTVSWYQQALGQGPQFIFQYYEEEERQRGNFPDRFSGHQFPNYSSELNVNALLLGDSALYLCASSWGAPPPPNEQFFGPGTRLTVL.

The rearrangement uses TRBV5-1 and TRBJ1-5; TCRdb indicates TRBD1, and absent DNA this call remains unverified. The germline V gene encodes CDR1 SGHRS and CDR2 YFSETQ. There are 14 residues in the CDR3. This CDR3 is CASSVLQGVKPQHF.

The J gene is TRBJ2-1, the V gene TRBV14; with no DNA, the TCRdb D assignment of TRBD2 cannot be verified. Germline CDR1 SGHDN, CDR2 FVKESK. This CDR3 is built from 16 residues. CDR3 region: CASSQDLAASYNEQFF.

The rearrangement uses TRBV7-8 and TRBJ2-7; TCRdb's D call, TRBD2, is unchecked because there is no DNA. The CDR3 length is 16 residues. The germline V gene has CDR1 SGHVS and CDR2 FQNEAQ. CDR3 loop: CASSLALSWGAYEQYF.

V is TRBV20-1 and J is TRBJ2-5; no DNA is available, so the TRBD2 call from TCRdb remains unchecked. CDR3 length: 15 residues. The germline CDR1 and CDR2 sequences are DFQATT and SNEGSKA (reference sequence). The CDR3: CSASWVAGDQETQYF.